This T cell receptor (beta chain) stems from a study of blood T cell repertoires in COVID-19. The data were produced by immunoSEQ multiplex PCR, yet TCRdb's version contains in-frame clones alone and is incomplete. The sample includes around 320,000 clones, almost 90% of them seen just once. After removal of 4 bases from V and 3 bases from J, the junction contained 11 bases not matched to a gene. The CDR3 sequence is 16 residues long. CDR1 and CDR2 (germline): SGDLS, YYNGEE. This clone was seen just once. The sequence was collected from a woman in her late teens or twenties with acute COVID-19. The chain has TRBV9 and TRBJ2-3; 7 nucleotides agree with TRBD2. The specimen was PBMCs or T cells enriched from blood (not recorded which). The CDR3 DNA is TGTGCCAGCAGCCCAGGCGGGGGAGGGCCAACAGATACGCAGTATTTT. This translates into CASSPGGGGPTDTQYF. Drawing the rest from reference TRBV9 and TRBJ2-3, the complete variable domain is DSGVTQTPKHLITATGQRVTLRCSPRSGDLSVYWYQQSLDQGLQFLIQYYNGEERAKGNILERFSAQQFPDLHSELNLSSLELGDSALYFCASSPGGGGPTDTQYFGPGTRLTVL.